The 21 T cell receptor beta chains in this list originate from one sample, sequenced in a study of T cell responses to AZD1222 COVID-19 vaccine. Sequencing used immunoSEQ multiplex PCR; TCRdb keeps in-frame clones, though not all of them. The table has some 84,000 clones, 75% to 90% seen once; the top ten hold approximately 15%. Here the sequenced sample was peripheral blood, taken on day 0 of AZD1222 vaccination. Source of these receptors: an adult in good health.

This chain joins TRBV10-1 and TRBJ2-2; 7 bases map to TRBD2. The CDR3 runs to 16 residues. Germline values: CDR1 WNHNN, CDR2 SYGVQD (reference sequence). With V trimmed by 2 bases and J by 1 base, 4 bases remained unmatched. The CDR3 spells CASSERPSGNTGELFF. CDR3 bases: TGCGCCAGCAGTGAGAGGCCTAGCGGGAACACCGGGGAGCTGTTTTTT.

V is TRBV11-2 and J is TRBJ2-5, with D tentatively TRBD2 (5 bases). The CDR3 extends over 15 amino acids. Per the germline V gene, CDR1 is SGHAT and CDR2 is FQNNGV. V shed 5 bases and J shed 6 bases, with 19 bases lying between them. The CDR3 loop reads CASSTNRGPKQTQYF. DNA for the CDR3: TGTGCCAGCAGCACTAATAGAGGGCCTAAGCAGACCCAGTACTTC.

This clone showed up just a few times. The chain employs TRBV30 and TRBJ1-3, with TRBD1 as a possible D gene (5 bases). The CDR3 consists of 13 residues. Trimming left V 7 bases short and J 0 bases short, with 10 bases between. Germline CDR1 GTSNPN, CDR2 SVGIG (reference sequence). In nucleotides, the CDR3 is TGTGCCTCGGGACGTGGCTCTGGAAACACCATATATTTT. Translating it yields CASGRGSGNTIYF.

This chain links TRBV19 with TRBJ2-5, with a possible D match to TRBD2 (6 bases). Germline CDR1 and CDR2: LNHDA and SQIVND (reference sequence). V was shortened by 3 bases and J by 4 bases, with 12 bases between the two germline ends. This CDR3 is built from 14 residues. The CDR3 region has the DNA TGTGCCAGTAGTATGGTCGGGGGAGGAGAGACCCAGTACTTC. Its protein product is CASSMVGGGETQYF.

This chain connects TRBV6-6 to TRBJ1-3; 8 positions agree with TRBD1. CDR1 MNHNY and CDR2 SVGAGI come from the germline V gene (reference sequence). V lost 6 bases and J lost 6; bases outside the gene matches: 13. The CDR3 contains 16 residues. The CDR3 sequence is CASRQPNRGASNTIYF. The CDR3, as DNA: TGTGCCAGCAGACAGCCGAACAGGGGGGCGTCAAACACCATATATTTT.

The chain links TRBV18 to TRBJ1-2; TRBD1 agrees at 7 bases. CDR1 is KGHSH and CDR2 is LQKENI in the germline V gene. The CDR3 totals 14 residues. V shed 2 bases and J 5 bases; nucleotides not matched to a gene: 5. The CDR3 DNA reads as TGTGCCAGCTCACCAAGACAGGGCTTTTATGGCTACACCTTC. Protein: CASSPRQGFYGYTF.

The chain joins TRBV5-1 to TRBJ1-1, with 7 bases identical to TRBD1. V was pared by 3 bases and J by 0 bases, with 8 bases of the junction left unmatched. Germline CDR1 reads SGHRS; CDR2 reads YFSETQ. The CDR3 extends over 16 amino acids. CDR3 coding DNA: TGCGCCAGCAGCTCACAGGGGCAGAGGATGAACACTGAAGCTTTCTTT. This gives the protein CASSSQGQRMNTEAFF. Looking up the rest from reference TRBV5-1 and TRBJ1-1 gives the full variable domain: KAGVTQTPRYLIKTRGQQVTLSCSPISGHRSVSWYQQTPGQGLQFLFEYFSETQRNKGNFPGRFSGRQFSNSRSEMNVSTLELGDSALYLCASSSQGQRMNTEAFFGQGTRLTVV.

This rearrangement joins TRBV5-4 to TRBJ1-6; 7 bases map to TRBD1. After removal of 5 bases from V and 8 bases from J, the junction contained 7 bases not matched to a gene. The CDR3 is made up of 14 amino acids. From germline, CDR1 is SGHNT and CDR2 YYREEE (reference sequence). The CDR3 coding sequence is TGTGCCAGCAGACTTCAGGGGGTCCATTCACCCCTCCACTTT. Amino acids: CASRLQGVHSPLHF.

This clone is a singleton in its sample. The V and J genes are TRBV29-1 and TRBJ2-2; a possible D gene is TRBD2 (5 bases). The CDR3 runs to 13 residues. Trimming took off 2 bases at V and 6 bases at J, with 10 bases between the two ends. Germline V gene sequence: CDR1 SQVTM, CDR2 ANQGSEA. CDR3 bases: TGCAGCGTTGAAAGCACGAGGGCCGGGGAGCTGTTTTTT. Its protein product is CSVESTRAGELFF.

V is TRBV4-2 and J is TRBJ2-5, with 9 bases lining up with TRBD1. This CDR3 has 15 residues. V lost 5 bases to trimming and J lost 4 bases; unmatched junction nucleotides: 8. Looked up from germline, CDR1 is LGHNA and CDR2 is YNFKEQ. CDR3 coding DNA: TGTGCCAGCAGCTATTCCACAGGGGGCGGAGAGACCCAGTACTTC. This gives the protein CASSYSTGGGETQYF.

J is TRBJ2-5 and V is TRBV9; tentative D call: TRBD1 (6 bases). Germline assignment: CDR1 SGDLS and CDR2 YYNGEE. The CDR3 extends over 14 amino acids. V shed 0 bases and J shed 3 bases, with 9 bases lying between them. The CDR3 nucleotides read TGTGCCAGCAGCGTAGAGGGACACAAAGAGACCCAGTACTTC. Amino acid sequence: CASSVEGHKETQYF.

This clone is a singleton in its sample. J is TRBJ1-6 and V is TRBV7-2, with D hard to call. The CDR3 totals 15 residues. V gave up 1 base and J gave up 7 bases, with 11 bases separating them. Germline CDR1 reads SGHTA; CDR2 reads FQGNSA. CDR3 in DNA: TGTGCCAGCAGCTTAGTTGTGGCACAAAATTCACCCCTCCACTTT. Encoded protein: CASSLVVAQNSPLHF.

Only a few counts were recorded for this clone. The CDR3 DNA follows: TGTGCTAGTGACCCGGGTATGGACAGGGAGCTTAACTATGGCTACACCTTC. Amino acid sequence: CASDPGMDRELNYGYTF. The chain employs TRBV12-5 and TRBJ1-2; 8 positions match TRBD1. Germline V gives CDR1 LGHNT, CDR2 FRNRAP. V shed 7 bases, J shed 1 base, and the junction held 14 bases outside the gene matches. The CDR3 spans 17 residues.

This clone was seen a single time. The chain employs TRBV28 and TRBJ2-5; TRBD1 might be the D (5 bases). V gave up 7 bases and J gave up 2 bases, with 14 bases separating them. This CDR3 has 14 residues. Germline assignment: CDR1 MDHEN and CDR2 SYDVKM. The CDR3 DNA reads as TGTGCCAGCAACATTAGGGGTCTACAAGAGACCCAGTACTTC. Its translation is CASNIRGLQETQYF.

The chain couples TRBV14 to TRBJ2-3; TRBD2 aligns across 7 bases. The CDR3 loop spans 15 amino acids. The V gene end was trimmed by 4 bases and the J gene end by 0 bases; junction bases not matched to a gene: 4. Germline V CDR1 and CDR2: SGHDN, FVKESK. The CDR3 nucleotides read TGTGCCAGCAGCCTTCAACTAGCGAGCACAGATACGCAGTATTTT. Amino acid sequence: CASSLQLASTDTQYF. Looking up the rest from reference TRBV14 and TRBJ2-3 gives the full variable domain: EAGVTQFPSHSVIEKGQTVTLRCDPISGHDNLYWYRRVMGKEIKFLLHFVKESKQDESGMPNNRFLAERTGGTYSTLKVQPAELEDSGVYFCASSLQLASTDTQYFGPGTRLTVL.

The chain has TRBV4-1 and TRBJ2-1; D is undetermined. Germline V gene sequence: CDR1 MGHRA, CDR2 YSYEKL. V dropped 0 bases and J dropped 13 bases, with 13 bases sitting between them. This CDR3 spans 13 amino acids. CDR3 sequence (DNA): TGCGCCAGCAGCCAAGATGGTACGCGACAACAGTTCTTC. It specifies CASSQDGTRQQFF.

V is TRBV5-4 and J is TRBJ2-6, with D possibly matching TRBD2 (6 bases). V lost 9 bases and J lost 0, with 16 bases in between. CDR3 length: 16 residues. The germline CDR1 and CDR2 sequences are SGHNT and YYREEE (reference sequence). DNA for the CDR3: TGTGCCACCGGGACTCGATACGACTCTGGGGCCAACGTCCTGACTTTC. As protein: CATGTRYDSGANVLTF.

V and J are TRBV2 and TRBJ1-5, with D possibly being TRBD1 (5 bases). Per the germline V gene, CDR1 is SNHLY and CDR2 is FYNNEI. V was trimmed by 4 bases and J by 7 bases, leaving 17 bases between them. The CDR3 totals 15 residues. CDR3 amino acids: CASSGTGGSVQPQHF. The CDR3 DNA is TGTGCCAGCAGTGGGACCGGGGGGTCCGTACAGCCCCAGCATTTT.

The J gene is TRBJ2-1, the V gene TRBV3-1 (or the pseudogene TRBV3-2); the match to TRBD2 covers 8 bases. Germline trimming cut 4 bases from V and 8 bases from J; bases unmatched to any gene: 10. This CDR3 is 15 amino acids long. Germline V CDR1 and CDR2: LGHDT, YNNKEL (reference sequence). The CDR3 sequence: CASSPRTSRGDEQFF. In DNA form, the CDR3 reads TGTGCCAGCAGCCCAAGGACTAGCCGAGGCGATGAGCAGTTCTTC.

In this sample, this clone turned up once. V usage is TRBV6-5 and J usage is TRBJ1-5; no firm D call. Germline loops: CDR1 MNHEY, CDR2 SVGAGI. The CDR3 is made up of 13 amino acids. Trimming left V 7 bases short and J 4 bases short, with 11 bases between. CDR3 amino acids: CASKKVANQPQHF. The CDR3 DNA reads TGTGCCAGCAAAAAGGTAGCGAATCAGCCCCAGCATTTT.

The V and J genes are TRBV6-5 and TRBJ2-1; 7 positions agree with TRBD1. CDR1 and CDR2 (germline): MNHEY, SVGAGI. V trimming: 10 bases; J trimming: 6 bases; junction bases outside the gene matches: 9. The CDR3 runs 13 residues. CDR3 region: CATRSQGVNEQFF. DNA for the CDR3: TGTGCCACAAGGTCCCAGGGGGTCAATGAGCAGTTCTTC.